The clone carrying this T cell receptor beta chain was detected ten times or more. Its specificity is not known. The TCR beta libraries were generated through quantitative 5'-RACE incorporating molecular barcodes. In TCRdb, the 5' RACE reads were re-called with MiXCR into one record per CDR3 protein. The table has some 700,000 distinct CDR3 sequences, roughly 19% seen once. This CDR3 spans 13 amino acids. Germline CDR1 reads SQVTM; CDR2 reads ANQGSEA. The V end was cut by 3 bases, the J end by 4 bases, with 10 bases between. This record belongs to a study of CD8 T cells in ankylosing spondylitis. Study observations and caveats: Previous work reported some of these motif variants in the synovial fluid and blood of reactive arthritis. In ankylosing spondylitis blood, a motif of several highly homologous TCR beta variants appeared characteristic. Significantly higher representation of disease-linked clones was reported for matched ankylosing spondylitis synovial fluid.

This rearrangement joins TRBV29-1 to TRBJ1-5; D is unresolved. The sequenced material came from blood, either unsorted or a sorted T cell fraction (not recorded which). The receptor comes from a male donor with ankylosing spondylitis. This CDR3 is CSVDLGGNQPQHF. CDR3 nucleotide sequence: TGCAGCGTTGATCTAGGAGGGAATCAGCCCCAGCATTTT.